This entry concerns a single TCR beta chain. The data are from a study of blood T cell repertoires in COVID-19. Germline V gene sequence: CDR1 MNHEY, CDR2 SVGAGI. The CDR3 loop spans 16 amino acids. V shed 2 bases and J 7 bases; nucleotides not matched to a gene: 5. The assay was immunoSEQ multiplex PCR, and TCRdb's table has in-frame clones only and misses some. The data show under 200,000 clones, about 80% seen once. The receptor's source is a man between 65 and 85 years old with active or convalescent COVID-19. The specimen was peripheral blood. The chain is built from TRBV6-5 and TRBJ2-2; 12 nucleotides agree with TRBD2. The CDR3 reads CASSYLAGGPFGELFF. CDR3 in DNA: TGTGCCAGCAGTTACCTAGCGGGGGGGCCTTTCGGGGAGCTGTTTTTT.